These T cell receptor beta chains were read from a single sample in a study of blood T cell repertoires in COVID-19. TCRdb's copy holds only in-frame clones and misses some; the assay was immunoSEQ multiplex PCR. In the table there are 150,000 to 200,000 clones, approximately 87% of which are singletons. Input material: peripheral blood. These TCRs come from a person aged 65 to 85 with COVID-19, enrolled during active disease. The conserved cysteine and the conserved F or W are not part of the CDR3 here.

j_call,v_call,cdr3_aa
TRBJ1-1,TRBV27,ASRHTGPNTEAF
TRBJ1-2,TRBV4-3,ASSQYRTFDSYYGYT
TRBJ2-7,TRBV6-2/TRBV6-3,ASSYSGARPGEGLYEQY
TRBJ2-5,TRBV10-3,AISERGETQY
TRBJ2-2,TRBV5-1,ASSEHRGTLTSGELF
TRBJ2-3,TRBV9,ASSGLLGGDTQY
TRBJ2-6,TRBV13,ASSRPTGPSGANVLT
TRBJ2-2,TRBV15,ATSRSRSGLPGGVNTGELF
TRBJ1-6,TRBV19,ASGMAPLH
TRBJ2-4,TRBV7-2,ASSPSGSNNIQY
TRBJ1-2,TRBV18,ASSSGTGTGRFNGYT
TRBJ1-6,TRBV28,ASSRTGDASPLH
TRBJ1-1,TRBV7-3,ASSSLRNTEAF
TRBJ1-1,TRBV28,ASSLIRGGEAF
TRBJ1-1,TRBV5-5,ASTLGTVNTEAF
TRBJ1-1,TRBV6-6,ASSYAKMNTEAF
TRBJ2-7,TRBV5-1,ASSLRTGSYEQY
TRBJ2-7,TRBV6-2/TRBV6-3,ASSYSSGEFSYEQY
TRBJ2-7,TRBV3-1/TRBV3-2,ASSPFSGRAHEQY
TRBJ2-3,TRBV6-6,ASNRQGGADTQY
TRBJ2-3,TRBV19,ASSIARGLADTDTQY
TRBJ2-7,TRBV6-5,ASRRSYEQY
TRBJ2-1,TRBV5-4,ASSNGGYNEQF
TRBJ2-5,TRBV5-4,ASSFRGQETQY
TRBJ2-7,TRBV4-2,ASSRGQDYEQY
TRBJ1-4,TRBV29-1,SGLRGEKLF
TRBJ2-7,TRBV4-3,ASSQVVSSYEQY
TRBJ1-5,TRBV28,ASTKTAHNQPQH
TRBJ2-7,TRBV5-1,ASSLAGTGFEQY
TRBJ2-2,TRBV5-1,ASSLRDSHTGELF
TRBJ2-2,TRBV15,ATSAGGANTGELF
TRBJ2-1,TRBV15,ATSGGLAGDNEQF
TRBJ1-5,TRBV28,AGSAVRGHNQPQH